The 14 T cell receptor beta chains reported below all come from one sample, sequenced in a study of blood T cell repertoires in COVID-19. The data were produced by immunoSEQ multiplex PCR, yet TCRdb's version contains in-frame clones alone and is incomplete. The repertoire consists of approximately 110,000 clones, with 71% occurring once and the leading ten covering under 1%. The specimen was peripheral blood. These receptors were taken from a human donor with acute or convalescent COVID-19. The donor label of this sample is uncertain.

A single count supports this clone. The chain recombines TRBV6-4 with TRBJ2-1; 10 bases match TRBD2. With 3 bases clipped from V and 7 bases from J, the junction kept 6 bases outside the gene matches. Germline CDR1 MRHNA, CDR2 SNTAGT. This CDR3 is built from 15 residues. CDR3 sequence (DNA): TGTGCCAGCAGTGAAGCAGCGGGGGGGACGAATGAGCAGTTCTTC. Translated: CASSEAAGGTNEQFF.

V is TRBV6-6 and J is TRBJ1-1, with D maybe TRBD1 (6 bases). The CDR3 has 15 residues. V was cut by 2 bases and J by 7 bases, with 17 bases left in between. Germline-derived CDR1 and CDR2 are MNHNY and SVGAGI (reference sequence). The CDR3 nucleotides are TGTGCCAGCAGTTACCCCGAACAGGGCGATGGTGAAGCTTTCTTT. Protein: CASSYPEQGDGEAFF.

This clone was picked up a small number of times. The rearrangement joins TRBV10-3 to TRBJ2-5; perhaps TRBD2 as D (6 bases). The CDR3 consists of 13 residues. The germline V gene has CDR1 ENHRY and CDR2 SYGVKD. V was trimmed by 4 bases and J by 3 bases, leaving 9 bases between them. The CDR3 loop is CAISVGSEETQYF. DNA of the CDR3: TGTGCCATCAGTGTCGGGAGCGAAGAGACCCAGTACTTC.

The chain uses TRBV7-9 and TRBJ2-7, with TRBD1 identical over 9 bases. Trimming removed 5 bases from V and 5 bases from J; junction bases left unmatched: 13. The CDR3 runs 16 residues. CDR1 and CDR2 (germline): SEHNR, FQNEAQ (reference sequence). The CDR3 spells CASSNHRGLTPHEQYF. The CDR3 nucleotides are TGTGCCAGCAGCAATCACAGGGGGCTTACCCCCCACGAGCAGTACTTC.

This chain links TRBV27 with TRBJ2-1, with TRBD1 matching over 9 bases. Germline CDR1 reads MNHEY; CDR2 reads SMNVEV (reference sequence). J was trimmed by 7 bases and V by 5 bases; bases with no gene match: 6. The CDR3 covers 14 residues. The CDR3 spells CASSPGQGWNEQFF. The CDR3 DNA is TGTGCCAGCAGTCCCGGACAGGGGTGGAATGAGCAGTTCTTC.

The CDR3 region is CASSLTGGNGSPLHF. In DNA, the CDR3 is TGCGCCAGCAGCTTGACAGGGGGCAACGGTTCACCCCTCCACTTT. The chain links TRBV5-1 to TRBJ1-6; 9 nucleotides align to TRBD1. The CDR3 covers 15 residues. Germline V CDR1 and CDR2: SGHRS, YFSETQ. V lost 1 base and J lost 9; bases outside the gene matches: 5.

V gene TRBV19 combines with J gene TRBJ2-6; a possible D gene is TRBD1 (6 bases). CDR3 length equals 12 residues. The V gene lost 5 bases and the J gene lost 12 bases, with 11 bases spanning the gap. Germline V gives CDR1 LNHDA, CDR2 SQIVND (reference sequence). For the CDR3, the DNA is TGTGCCAGTAGTGGACAGTACAGCGTCCTGACTTTC. It is translated as CASSGQYSVLTF.

This chain joins TRBV5-1 and TRBJ2-7, with 11 bases aligning to TRBD1. The CDR3 contains 14 residues. Germline V gene sequence: CDR1 SGHRS, CDR2 YFSETQ. J was trimmed by 2 bases and V by 4 bases; bases with no gene match: 2. The CDR3 bases are TGCGCCAGCAGCGGGGGACAGGGGGCCTACGAGCAGTACTTC. Its translation: CASSGGQGAYEQYF.

The rearrangement uses TRBV19 and TRBJ1-6; 8 bases match TRBD1. Looked up from germline, CDR1 is LNHDA and CDR2 is SQIVND (reference sequence). There are 15 residues in the CDR3. The V gene end was trimmed by 3 bases and the J gene end by 5 bases; junction bases not matched to a gene: 3. The CDR3 loop is CASSMKTGDNSPLHF. CDR3 DNA: TGTGCCAGTAGTATGAAGACAGGGGATAATTCACCCCTCCACTTT.

The genes are TRBV5-4 and TRBJ2-5, with D possibly matching TRBD2 (6 bases). CDR1 and CDR2 (germline): SGHNT, YYREEE (reference sequence). Trimming stripped 0 bases from V and 5 bases from J, with 20 bases between. CDR3 length: 17 residues. CDR3 region: CASSLASGITSSETQYF. The CDR3 nucleotides read TGTGCCAGCAGCTTGGCCTCCGGAATTACTAGCTCTGAGACCCAGTACTTC. Full variable domain (missing parts from reference TRBV5-4 and TRBJ2-5): ETGVTQSPTHLIKTRGQQVTLRCSSQSGHNTVSWYQQALGQGPQFIFQYYREEENGRGNFPPRFSGLQFPNYSSELNVNALELDDSALYLCASSLASGITSSETQYFGPGTRLLVL.

This clone was counted between two and nine times. This sequence joins TRBV4-1 and TRBJ2-3; 7 bases fit TRBD2. Germline CDR1 and CDR2: MGHRA and YSYEKL. The CDR3 has 18 residues. Germline trimming cut 4 bases from V and 0 bases from J; bases unmatched to any gene: 13. The chain's CDR3 is CASSRTAGGSGSTDTQYF. DNA for the CDR3: TGCGCCAGCAGCCGGACCGCAGGCGGTAGCGGGAGCACAGATACGCAGTATTTT.

This sequence joins TRBV6-5 and TRBJ2-3; D is unresolved. The ends were cut back, 0 bases at V and 3 bases at J, with 4 bases in the middle. The CDR3 is 13 amino acids. The germline V gene encodes CDR1 MNHEY and CDR2 SVGAGI. CDR3 residues: CASSYSSTDTQYF. CDR3 bases: TGTGCCAGCAGTTACTCATCAACAGATACGCAGTATTTT.

The chain combines TRBV7-9 with TRBJ1-2; D may be TRBD1 (5 bases). V was shortened by 3 bases and J by 6 bases, with 11 bases between the two germline ends. The CDR3 loop spans 13 amino acids. Germline V gives CDR1 SEHNR, CDR2 FQNEAQ (reference sequence). The CDR3 nucleotides are TGTGCCAGCAGCTTCGTGACAGTCGATGGCTACACCTTC. Amino acid sequence: CASSFVTVDGYTF.

The rearrangement joins TRBV28 to TRBJ1-5; D ambiguous. The CDR3 covers 13 residues. V was clipped by 1 base and J by 5 bases, with 6 bases between them. In germline, CDR1 is MDHEN, CDR2 SYDVKM. CDR3 amino acids: CASSLSGYQPQHF. CDR3 coding DNA: TGTGCCAGCAGTTTATCGGGATATCAGCCCCAGCATTTT.